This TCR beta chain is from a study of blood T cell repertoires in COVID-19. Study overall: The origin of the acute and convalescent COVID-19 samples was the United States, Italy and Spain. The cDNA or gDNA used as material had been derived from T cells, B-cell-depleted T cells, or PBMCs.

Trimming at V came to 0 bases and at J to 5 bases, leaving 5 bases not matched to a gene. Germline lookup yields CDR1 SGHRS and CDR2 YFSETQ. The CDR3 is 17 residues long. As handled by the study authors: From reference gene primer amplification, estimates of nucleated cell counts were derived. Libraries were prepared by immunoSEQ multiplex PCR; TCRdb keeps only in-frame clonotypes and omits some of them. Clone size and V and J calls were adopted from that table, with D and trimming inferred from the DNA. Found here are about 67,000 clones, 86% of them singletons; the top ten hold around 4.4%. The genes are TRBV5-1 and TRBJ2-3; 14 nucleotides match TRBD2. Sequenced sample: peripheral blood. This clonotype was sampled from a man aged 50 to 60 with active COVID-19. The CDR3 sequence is CASSLAGTSGRLDTQYF. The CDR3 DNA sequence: TGCGCCAGCAGCTTGGCCGGGACTAGCGGGAGATTAGATACGCAGTATTTT. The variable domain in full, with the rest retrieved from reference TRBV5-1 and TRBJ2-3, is KAGVTQTPRYLIKTRGQQVTLSCSPISGHRSVSWYQQTPGQGLQFLFEYFSETQRNKGNFPGRFSGRQFSNSRSEMNVSTLELGDSALYLCASSLAGTSGRLDTQYFGPGTRLTVL.